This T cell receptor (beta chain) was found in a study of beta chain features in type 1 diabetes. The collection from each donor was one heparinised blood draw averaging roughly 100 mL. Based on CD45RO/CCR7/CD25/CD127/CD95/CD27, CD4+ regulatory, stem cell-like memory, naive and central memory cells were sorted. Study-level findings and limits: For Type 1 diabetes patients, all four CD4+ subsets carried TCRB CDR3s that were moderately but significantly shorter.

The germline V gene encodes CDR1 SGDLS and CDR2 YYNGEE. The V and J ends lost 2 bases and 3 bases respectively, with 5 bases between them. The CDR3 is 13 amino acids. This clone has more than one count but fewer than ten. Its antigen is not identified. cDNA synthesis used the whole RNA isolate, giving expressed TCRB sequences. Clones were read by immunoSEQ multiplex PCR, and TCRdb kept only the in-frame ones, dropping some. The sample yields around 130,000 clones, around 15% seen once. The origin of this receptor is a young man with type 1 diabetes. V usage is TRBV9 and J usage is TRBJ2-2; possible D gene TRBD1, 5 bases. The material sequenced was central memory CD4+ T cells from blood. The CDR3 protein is CASSVTDTGELFF. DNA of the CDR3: TGTGCCAGCAGCGTGACAGACACCGGGGAGCTGTTTTTT.